This T cell receptor beta chain came from a study of yellow fever vaccine responses in identical twins. TCRdb itself ran the RT-PCR reads through MiXCR, one entry per CDR3 protein. The table lists about 23,000 distinct CDR3 sequences, roughly 80% of them singletons. The CDR3 totals 15 residues. CDR1 and CDR2 from the germline V gene are DFQATT and SNEGSKA (reference sequence). V dropped 2 bases and J dropped 2 bases, with 15 bases sitting between them. The chain employs TRBV20-1 and TRBJ1-1; possibly TRBD1 for D (5 bases). The sequencing here drew on T cells from blood (PBMCs), unsorted or a sorted subset (not recorded which), taken before or after yellow fever vaccination (not recorded which). The receptor's source is a woman aged 18 to 35 who received the yellow fever vaccine. CDR3: CSARRPGTSNTEAFF. CDR3 nucleotide sequence: TGCAGTGCTAGACGCCCCGGGACCTCCAACACTGAAGCTTTCTTT.